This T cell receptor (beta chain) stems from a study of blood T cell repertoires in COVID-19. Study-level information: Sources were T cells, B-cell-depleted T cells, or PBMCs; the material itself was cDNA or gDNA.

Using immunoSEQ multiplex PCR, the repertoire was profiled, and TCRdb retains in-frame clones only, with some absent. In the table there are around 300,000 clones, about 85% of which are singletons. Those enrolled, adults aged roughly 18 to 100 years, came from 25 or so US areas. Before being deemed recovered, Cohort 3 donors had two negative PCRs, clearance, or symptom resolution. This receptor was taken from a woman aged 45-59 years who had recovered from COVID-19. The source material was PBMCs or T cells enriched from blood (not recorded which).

The DNA of the CDR3 is TGTGCCAGCAGTCCTGACAGGACCGTCCAGCATTTT. Translation: CASSPDRTVQHF. This chain links TRBV28 with TRBJ1-5, with D possibly TRBD1 on 6 matching bases. V was shortened by 5 bases and J by 12 bases, with 14 bases between the two germline ends. The CDR3 consists of 12 residues. Germline-derived CDR1 and CDR2 are MDHEN and SYDVKM. The full variable domain, its missing parts supplied by reference TRBV28 and TRBJ1-5, is DVKVTQSSRYLVKRTGEKVFLECVQDMDHENMFWYRQDPGLGLRLIYFSYDVKMKEKGDIPEGYSVSREKKERFSLILESASTNQTSMYLCASSPDRTVQHFGDGTRLSIL.